This TCR beta chain stems from a study of blood T cell repertoires in COVID-19. Profiled with immunoSEQ multiplex PCR; TCRdb holds only in-frame clones, not every one. The repertoire holds some 370,000 clones, with 90% as singletons. Specimen: peripheral blood. The TCR was taken from a man between 18 and 29 years old with active or convalescent COVID-19.

CDR3 residues: CASSYTPGANSPLHF. CDR3 DNA: TGTGCCAGCAGTTACACACCAGGGGCAAATTCACCCCTCCACTTT. The chain employs TRBV27 and TRBJ1-6, with D possibly being TRBD1 (6 bases). The CDR3 is made up of 15 amino acids. CDR1 and CDR2 (germline): MNHEY, SMNVEV (reference sequence). V lost 4 bases to trimming and J lost 7 bases, with 14 bases between them.